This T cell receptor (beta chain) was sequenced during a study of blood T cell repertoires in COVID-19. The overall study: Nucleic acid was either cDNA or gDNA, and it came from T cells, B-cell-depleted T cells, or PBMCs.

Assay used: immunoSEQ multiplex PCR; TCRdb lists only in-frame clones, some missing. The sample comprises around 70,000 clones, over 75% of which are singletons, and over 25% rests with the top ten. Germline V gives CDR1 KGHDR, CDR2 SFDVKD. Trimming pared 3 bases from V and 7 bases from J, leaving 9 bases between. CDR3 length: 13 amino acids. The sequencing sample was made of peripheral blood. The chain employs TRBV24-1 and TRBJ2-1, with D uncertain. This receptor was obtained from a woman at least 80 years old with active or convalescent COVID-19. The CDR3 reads CATSDKRGNEQFF. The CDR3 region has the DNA TGTGCCACCAGTGATAAGCGTGGGAATGAGCAGTTCTTC.